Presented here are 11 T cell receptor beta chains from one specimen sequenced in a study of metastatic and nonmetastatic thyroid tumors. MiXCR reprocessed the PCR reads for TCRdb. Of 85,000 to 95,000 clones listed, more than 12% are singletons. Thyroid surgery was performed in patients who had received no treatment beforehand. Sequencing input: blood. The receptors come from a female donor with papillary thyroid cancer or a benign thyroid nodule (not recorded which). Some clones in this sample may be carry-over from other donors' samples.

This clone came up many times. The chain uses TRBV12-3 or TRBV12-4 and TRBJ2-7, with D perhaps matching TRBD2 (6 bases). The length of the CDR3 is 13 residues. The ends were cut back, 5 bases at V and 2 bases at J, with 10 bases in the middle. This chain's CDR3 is CASSLGGTYEQYF. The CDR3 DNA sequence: TGTGCCAGCAGTCTGGGGGGTACCTACGAGCAGTACTTC.

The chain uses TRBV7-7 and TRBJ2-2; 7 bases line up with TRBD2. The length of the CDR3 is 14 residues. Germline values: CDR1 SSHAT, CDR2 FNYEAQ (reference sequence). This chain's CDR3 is CVSSLTSCTGELFF. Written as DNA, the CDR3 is TGTGTTAGCAGCTTGACTAGCTGCACTGGGGAGCTGTTTTTT.

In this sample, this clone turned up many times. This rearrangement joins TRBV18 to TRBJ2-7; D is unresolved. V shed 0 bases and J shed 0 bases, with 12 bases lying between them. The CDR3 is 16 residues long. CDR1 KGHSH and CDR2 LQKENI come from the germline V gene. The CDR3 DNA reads TGTGCCAGCTCACCACCTTGGGGTACAAACTCCTACGAGCAGTACTTC. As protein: CASSPPWGTNSYEQYF. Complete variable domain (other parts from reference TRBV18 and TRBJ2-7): NAGVMQNPRHLVRRRGQEARLRCSPMKGHSHVYWYRQLPEEGLKFMVYLQKENIIDESGMPKERFSAEFPKEGPSILRIQQVVRGDSAAYFCASSPPWGTNSYEQYFGPGTRLTVT.

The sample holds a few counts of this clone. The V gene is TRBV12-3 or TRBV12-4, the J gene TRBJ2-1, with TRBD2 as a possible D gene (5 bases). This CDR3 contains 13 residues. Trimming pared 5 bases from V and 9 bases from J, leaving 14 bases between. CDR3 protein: CASSLGVAGEQFF. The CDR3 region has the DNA TGTGCCAGCAGTCTCGGGGTAGCCGGTGAGCAGTTCTTC.

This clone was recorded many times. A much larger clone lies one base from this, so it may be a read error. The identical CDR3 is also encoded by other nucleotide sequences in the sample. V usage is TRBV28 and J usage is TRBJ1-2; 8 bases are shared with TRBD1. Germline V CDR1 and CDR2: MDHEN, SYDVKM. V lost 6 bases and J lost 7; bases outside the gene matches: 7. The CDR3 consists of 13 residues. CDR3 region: CASSPPGGGGYTF. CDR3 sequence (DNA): TGTGCCAGCAGCCCGCCAGGGGGCGGTGGCTACACCTTC.

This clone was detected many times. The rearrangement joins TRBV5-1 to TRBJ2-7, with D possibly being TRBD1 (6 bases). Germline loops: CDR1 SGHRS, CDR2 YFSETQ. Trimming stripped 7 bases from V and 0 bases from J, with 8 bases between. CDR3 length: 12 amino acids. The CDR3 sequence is CASGDNSYEQYF. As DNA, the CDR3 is TGCGCCAGCGGGGACAACTCCTACGAGCAGTACTTC.

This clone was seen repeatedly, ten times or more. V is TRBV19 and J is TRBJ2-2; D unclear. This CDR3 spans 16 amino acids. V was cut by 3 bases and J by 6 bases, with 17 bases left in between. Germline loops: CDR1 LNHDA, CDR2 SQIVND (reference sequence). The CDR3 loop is CASSIVTLGRAGELFF. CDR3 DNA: TGTGCCAGTAGTATTGTGACCCTCGGTCGAGCCGGGGAGCTGTTTTTT. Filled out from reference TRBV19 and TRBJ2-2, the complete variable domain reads DGGITQSPKYLFRKEGQNVTLSCEQNLNHDAMYWYRQDPGQGLRLIYYSQIVNDFQKGDIAEGYSVSREKKESFPLTVTSAQKNPTAFYLCASSIVTLGRAGELFFGEGSRLTVL.

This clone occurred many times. The CDR3 sequence: CASSLGQALTGELFF. DNA for the CDR3: TGTGCCAGCAGCTTAGGACAGGCGCTCACCGGGGAGCTGTTTTTT. The chain joins TRBV7-9 to TRBJ2-2; D might be TRBD1 (6 bases). Germline assignment: CDR1 SEHNR and CDR2 FQNEAQ (reference sequence). The germline V and J ends were trimmed by 1 base and 4 bases, with 10 bases remaining between them. The CDR3 runs 15 residues.

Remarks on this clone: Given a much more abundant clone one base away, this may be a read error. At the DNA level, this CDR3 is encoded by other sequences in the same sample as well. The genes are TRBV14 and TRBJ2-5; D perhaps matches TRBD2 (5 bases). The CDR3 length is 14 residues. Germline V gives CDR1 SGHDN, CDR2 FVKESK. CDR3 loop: CASSRLALGETQYF. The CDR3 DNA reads TGTGCCAGCAGCCGTCTAGCTTTAGGAGAGACGCAGTACTTC.

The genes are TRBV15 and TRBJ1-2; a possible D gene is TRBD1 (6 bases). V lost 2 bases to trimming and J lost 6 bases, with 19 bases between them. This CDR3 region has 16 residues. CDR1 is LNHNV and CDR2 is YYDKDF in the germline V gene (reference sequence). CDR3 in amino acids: CATSRHLPRGGDGYTF. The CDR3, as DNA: TGTGCCACCAGCAGACATCTTCCCAGGGGAGGGGATGGCTACACCTTC.

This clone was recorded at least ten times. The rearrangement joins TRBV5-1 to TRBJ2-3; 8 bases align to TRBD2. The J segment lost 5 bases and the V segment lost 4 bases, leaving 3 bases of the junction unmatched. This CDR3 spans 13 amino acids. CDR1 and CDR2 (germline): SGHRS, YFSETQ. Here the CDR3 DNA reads TGCGCCAGCAGCGATAGCGGGATAGATACGCAGTATTTT. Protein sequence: CASSDSGIDTQYF.